Given below is one TCR beta chain in context. What it binds is not known. The CDR3 is made up of 14 amino acids. Trimming shortened V by 5 bases and J by 5 bases, and 15 bases separated the two germline ends. Germline-derived CDR1 and CDR2 are SGHNT and YYREEE (reference sequence). The method was immunoSEQ multiplex PCR; TCRdb's version includes in-frame clones alone and lacks a portion of them. The sample contains approximately 130,000 clones, roughly nine tenths of which appear only once. The data derive from a study of T cell responses to AZD1222 COVID-19 vaccine. General study points: Spike-specific TCR breadth and depth rose after two AZD1222 doses. Donor demographics were predominantly white British with a female majority; clonal diversity may be underestimated. Epitopes outside B.1.351 and B.1.1.7 mutated regions reportedly drew nearly half of spike TCRs.

Here the sequenced sample was peripheral blood, taken 28 days after the second AZD1222 dose. This chain links TRBV5-4 with TRBJ2-3, with a possible D match to TRBD1 (6 bases). The TCR sequence derives from an adult who received the AZD1222 COVID-19 vaccine. CDR3 coding DNA: TGTGCCAGCAGTTTGAACAGGGAAGGAGATACGCAGTATTTT. This sequence encodes CASSLNREGDTQYF.